This is a list of T cell receptor beta chains from one sample in a study of T-cell reconstitution after alpha-beta-depleted transplantation in children. Each CDR3 protein gets one entry after TCRdb re-called the PCR reads with MiXCR. The data show 350,000 to 450,000 distinct CDR3 sequences, 10% to 15% seen once. Sequences were derived from PBMCs, sampled from the stem cell graft. These TCRs come from a human donor who donated a stem cell graft to a child with Fanconi anemia. Both conserved end residues are part of each CDR3. D genes are given only for firm matches. A row's size may be missing; if present it is once, few, many or a size class.

j_call | cdr3_length | v_call | clone_size | d_call | cdr3_nt | cdr3_aa
TRBJ1-1 | 13 | TRBV30 | few | TRBD1 | TGTGCCCGCAGCCGGGACAGGGTTGGTGAAGCTTTCTTT | CARSRDRVGEAFF
TRBJ2-5 | 15 | TRBV10-3 | - | - | TGTGCCATCAGTGAGGAGGCGGGTTTTGGGGAGACCCAGTACTTC | CAISEEAGFGETQYF
TRBJ1-4 | 14 | TRBV6-5 | many | TRBD1 | TGTGCCAGCAGGAGGGGGCGGACTAATGAAAAACTGTTTTTT | CASRRGRTNEKLFF
TRBJ1-2 | 13 | TRBV7-9 | few | - | TGTGCCAGCAGCTTCTCGCTCCCCTATGGCTACACCTTC | CASSFSLPYGYTF
TRBJ2-1 | 14 | TRBV20-1 | - | - | TGCAGTGCTAGAGATCCGTTCCCGCGGGATGAGCAGTTCTTC | CSARDPFPRDEQFF
TRBJ2-7 | 15 | TRBV9 | - | TRBD2 | TGTGCCAGCAGCGCCGGGTCTTCGGGGGGCTACGAGCAGTACTTC | CASSAGSSGGYEQYF
TRBJ2-3 | 13 | TRBV15 | few | - | TGTGCCATTTTGAAGACAGGCACAGATACGCAGTATTTT | CAILKTGTDTQYF
TRBJ2-7 | 13 | TRBV11-3 | few | - | TGTGCCAGCAGCTTGGTTCTAGGAGGGGAGCAGTACTTC | CASSLVLGGEQYF
TRBJ2-1 | 13 | TRBV12-3/TRBV12-4 | - | - | TGTGCCAGCAGTAAAGGGGTTAACAATGAGCAGTTCTTC | CASSKGVNNEQFF
TRBJ2-3 | 14 | TRBV6-1 | many | TRBD2 | TGTGCCAGCAGCTGGCTAGCGGGGTCAGATACGCAGTATTTT | CASSWLAGSDTQYF
TRBJ2-7 | 14 | TRBV4-3 | - | - | TGCGCCAGCAGCCAGGGCTACGGGGACTACGAGCAGTACTTC | CASSQGYGDYEQYF
TRBJ1-1 | 15 | TRBV29-1 | - | - | TGCAGCGTCCTGGGGACGGGCCGCGCTTACACTGAAGCTTTCTTT | CSVLGTGRAYTEAFF
TRBJ2-5 | 16 | TRBV5-1 | few | - | TGCGCCAGCAGCTTGTCCCCTTCCTCTGCCCAAGAGACCCAGTACTTC | CASSLSPSSAQETQYF
TRBJ2-3 | 17 | TRBV10-3 | many | - | TGTGCCATCAGTGAGTCGAAGTCCAGGGTGAGCACAGATACGCAGTATTTT | CAISESKSRVSTDTQYF
TRBJ1-2 | 14 | TRBV12-3/TRBV12-4 | few | - | TGTGCCAGCAGTTTAACAGGGAAGAGCTATGGCTACACCTTC | CASSLTGKSYGYTF
TRBJ2-2 | 12 | TRBV12-3/TRBV12-4 | few | - | TGTGCCAGCAGCCAGGGGTACGGGGAGCTGTTTTTT | CASSQGYGELFF
TRBJ2-7 | 14 | TRBV20-1 | many | TRBD1 | TGCAGTGCTAGACGGACAGGGGGAGTCTACGAGCAGTACTTC | CSARRTGGVYEQYF
TRBJ2-3 | 15 | TRBV15 | - | - | TGTGCCACCGACAGTGGGGGTGGCAGGACAGATACGCAGTATTTT | CATDSGGGRTDTQYF
TRBJ1-1 | 15 | TRBV12-3/TRBV12-4 | few | TRBD1 | TGTGCCAGCAGTTCTCTGGACAGGCCTCCAAATGAAGCTTTCTTT | CASSSLDRPPNEAFF
TRBJ1-5 | 12 | TRBV20-1 | - | TRBD1 | TGCAGTGCTAAGACAGGGTATCAGCCCCAGCATTTT | CSAKTGYQPQHF
TRBJ2-1 | 15 | TRBV29-1 | few | - | TGCAGCGTTGAAGTTTCGGGTTGGGGGAACAATGAGCAGTTCTTC | CSVEVSGWGNNEQFF
TRBJ1-2 | 12 | TRBV7-2 | few | - | TGTGCCAGCAGCAGGGACATTGGTGGCTACACCTTC | CASSRDIGGYTF
TRBJ2-5 | 13 | TRBV12-3/TRBV12-4 | - | - | TGTGCCAGCAGCTCAGGGATGGCGGAGACCCAGTACTTC | CASSSGMAETQYF
TRBJ2-1 | 16 | TRBV20-1 | many | TRBD2 | TGCAGTGCTAGATTGCTGATAGCGGGGGGGCAGAATGAGCAGTTCTTC | CSARLLIAGGQNEQFF
TRBJ1-2 | 11 | TRBV20-1 | many | - | TGCAGCCTAACAGAGAACTATGGCTACACCTTC | CSLTENYGYTF
TRBJ2-3 | 12 | TRBV19 | many | - | TGTGCCAGTAGTATAACTTCAGATACGCAGTATTTT | CASSITSDTQYF
TRBJ2-7 | 15 | TRBV12-5 | many | TRBD2 | TGTGCTAGTGCTCTACTTAGCGGGGGGCGTTTCGAGCAGTACTTC | CASALLSGGRFEQYF
TRBJ2-2 | 18 | TRBV20-1 | once | TRBD2 | TGCAGTGCTAGAGATGGGACTAGCGGGGGGTTCGACACCGGGGAGCTGTTTTTT | CSARDGTSGGFDTGELFF
TRBJ2-2 | 15 | TRBV2 | few | - | TGTGCCAGCAGTGAAGCGGGGGGAGTACCCGGGGAGCTGTTTTTT | CASSEAGGVPGELFF
TRBJ1-2 | 14 | TRBV12-3/TRBV12-4 | - | TRBD1 | TGTGCCAGCAGCCTGACAGGGGCACCGGGGGGCTACACCTTC | CASSLTGAPGGYTF
TRBJ2-5 | 16 | TRBV20-1 | - | TRBD2 | TGCAGTGCCCAGGGACTAGCGGGTGTAACCCAGGAGACCCAGTACTTC | CSAQGLAGVTQETQYF
TRBJ2-2 | 15 | TRBV3-1 | - | - | TGTGCCAGCAGCCAGTTCGAGCGGGCCACCGGGGAGCTGTTTTTT | CASSQFERATGELFF
TRBJ1-1 | 14 | TRBV7-6 | many | - | TGTGCCAGCAGCTTAGTGACAGGCAACACTGAAGCTTTCTTT | CASSLVTGNTEAFF
TRBJ2-1 | 14 | TRBV9 | few | TRBD2 | TGTGCCAGCGGGGAGGGCGTCTCCTACAATGAGCAGTTCTTC | CASGEGVSYNEQFF
TRBJ2-6 | 13 | TRBV20-1 | many | - | TGCAGTGCTAGAGATTCAGGGAGCCCCGTCCTGACTTTC | CSARDSGSPVLTF
TRBJ2-2 | 17 | TRBV15 | few | TRBD2 | TGTGCCACCCAAGTGGGACTAGCGAGCGCGAACACCGGGGAGCTGTTTTTT | CATQVGLASANTGELFF
TRBJ1-6 | 16 | TRBV3-1 | - | - | TGTGCCAGCAGCAAAGGGGGGACGGTCTTAAATTCACCCCTCCACTTT | CASSKGGTVLNSPLHF
TRBJ1-2 | 14 | TRBV5-1 | - | - | TGCGCCAGCAGCTTGATGACTTCCCTTGAGGGCTACACCTTC | CASSLMTSLEGYTF
TRBJ2-7 | 17 | TRBV13 | - | TRBD2 | TGTGCCAGCAGCAAGGGGCCGGGGGGATTGGGCTACTACGAGCAGTACTTC | CASSKGPGGLGYYEQYF
TRBJ1-4 | 14 | TRBV7-9 | - | - | TGTGCCAGCAGCACCCCTGAGACTAATGAAAAACTGTTTTTT | CASSTPETNEKLFF
TRBJ2-1 | 15 | TRBV2 | many | TRBD2 | TGTGCCAGCAGTGAGAACGGGGGGAATTACAATGAGCAGTTCTTC | CASSENGGNYNEQFF
TRBJ2-1 | 15 | TRBV9 | - | TRBD2 | TGTGCCAGCAGCGTAGGTAGCGGGTCGGGAAATGAGCAGTTCTTC | CASSVGSGSGNEQFF
TRBJ2-1 | 16 | TRBV12-3/TRBV12-4 | few | - | TGTGCCAGCAGCACGATCCCGGGACTTACTTACAATGAGCAGTTCTTC | CASSTIPGLTYNEQFF
TRBJ1-5 | 14 | TRBV5-1 | many | - | TGCGCCAGCAGCTTTGGGCAGGGCGATCAGCCCCAGCATTTT | CASSFGQGDQPQHF
TRBJ1-1 | 12 | TRBV12-3/TRBV12-4 | many | - | TGTGCCAGCAGCTTGTGGGGAACTGAAGCTTTCTTT | CASSLWGTEAFF
TRBJ1-1 | 14 | TRBV25-1 | few | TRBD1 | TGTGCCAGCGGCGCTCCAGGGGGACGGGGTGAAGCTTTCTTT | CASGAPGGRGEAFF
TRBJ2-1 | 14 | TRBV9 | many | TRBD2 | TGTGCCAGCAGCTCCCGTTTGGGGGGGAATGAGCAGTTCTTC | CASSSRLGGNEQFF
TRBJ2-5 | 15 | TRBV10-3 | many | TRBD2 | TGTGCCATCAGTGATAGCGGGGGGGCCGCGGAGACCCAGTACTTC | CAISDSGGAAETQYF